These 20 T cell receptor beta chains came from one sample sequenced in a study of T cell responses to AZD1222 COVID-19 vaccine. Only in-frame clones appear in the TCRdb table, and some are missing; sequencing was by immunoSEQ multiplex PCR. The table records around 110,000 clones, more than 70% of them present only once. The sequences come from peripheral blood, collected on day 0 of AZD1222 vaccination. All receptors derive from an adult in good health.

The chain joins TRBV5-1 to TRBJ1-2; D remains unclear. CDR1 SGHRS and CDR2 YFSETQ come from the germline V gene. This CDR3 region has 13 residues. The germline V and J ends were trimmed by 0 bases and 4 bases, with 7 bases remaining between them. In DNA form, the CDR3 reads TGCGCCAGCAGCTTGGGCTTAGGCTATGGCTACACCTTC. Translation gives CASSLGLGYGYTF.

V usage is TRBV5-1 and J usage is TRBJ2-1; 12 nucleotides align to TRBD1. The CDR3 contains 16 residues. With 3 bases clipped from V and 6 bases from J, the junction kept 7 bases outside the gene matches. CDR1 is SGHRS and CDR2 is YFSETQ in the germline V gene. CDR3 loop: CASSWGDRGRGNEQFF. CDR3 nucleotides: TGCGCCAGCAGCTGGGGGGACAGGGGGCGAGGCAATGAGCAGTTCTTC.

CDR3 DNA: TGTGCCAGCAGCTTAGGATCTAGCGGGATTTCCTACGAGCAGTACTTC. Translating it yields CASSLGSSGISYEQYF. This chain links TRBV7-2 with TRBJ2-7; 9 nucleotides match TRBD2. Germline V gene sequence: CDR1 SGHTA, CDR2 FQGNSA. With V trimmed by 1 base and J by 1 base, 5 bases remained unmatched. The CDR3 has 16 residues. Based on the CDR3 plus reference TRBV7-2 and TRBJ2-7, the full variable domain is GAGVSQSPSNKVTEKGKDVELRCDPISGHTALYWYRQSLGQGLEFLIYFQGNSAPDKSGLPSDRFSAERTGGSVSTLTIQRTQQEDSAVYLCASSLGSSGISYEQYFGPGTRLTVT.

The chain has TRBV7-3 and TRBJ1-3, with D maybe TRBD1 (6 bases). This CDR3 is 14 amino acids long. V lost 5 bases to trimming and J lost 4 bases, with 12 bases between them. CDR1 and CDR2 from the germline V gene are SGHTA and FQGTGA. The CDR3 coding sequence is TGTGCCAGCAGCGCCTCAGGGGTCGGAAACACCATATATTTT. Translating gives CASSASGVGNTIYF.

The CDR3 here is CASSFGLLATQYF. CDR3 bases: TGTGCCAGCAGTTTCGGGCTCCTGGCGACCCAGTACTTC. The rearrangement links TRBV27 to TRBJ2-5, with D uncertain. Germline V gene data show CDR1 as MNHEY and CDR2 as SMNVEV (reference sequence). The CDR3 consists of 13 residues. V shed 3 bases and J shed 7 bases, with 12 bases lying between them.

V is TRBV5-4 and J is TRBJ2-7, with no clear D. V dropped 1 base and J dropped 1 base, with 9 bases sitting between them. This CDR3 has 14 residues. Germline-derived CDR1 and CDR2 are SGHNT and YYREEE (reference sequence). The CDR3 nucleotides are TGTGCCAGCAGCTTGAGCGCCTCTTCCTACGAGCAGTACTTC. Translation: CASSLSASSYEQYF.

CDR3 DNA sequence: TGTGCCTGGAGGCCGGGCGGGGAGAATTCACCCCTCCACTTT. Translating gives CAWRPGGENSPLHF. The chain couples TRBV30 to TRBJ1-6; D remains ambiguous. Germline V gene sequence: CDR1 GTSNPN, CDR2 SVGIG (reference sequence). The CDR3 covers 14 residues. V lost 3 bases, J lost 7 bases, and 13 bases lay in between. The variable domain in full, completed from reference TRBV30 and TRBJ1-6, reads SQTIHQWPATLVQPVGSPLSLECTVEGTSNPNLYWYRQAAGRGLQLLFYSVGIGQISSEVPQNLSASRPQDRQFILSSKKLLLSDSGFYLCAWRPGGENSPLHFGNGTRLTVT.

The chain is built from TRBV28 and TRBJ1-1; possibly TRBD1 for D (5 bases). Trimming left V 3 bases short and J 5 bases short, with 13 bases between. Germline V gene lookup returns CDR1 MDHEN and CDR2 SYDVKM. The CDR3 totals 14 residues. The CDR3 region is CASSFWGAGTEAFF. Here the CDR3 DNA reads TGTGCCAGCAGTTTCTGGGGCGCCGGGACTGAAGCTTTCTTT. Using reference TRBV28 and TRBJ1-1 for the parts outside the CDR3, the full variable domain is DVKVTQSSRYLVKRTGEKVFLECVQDMDHENMFWYRQDPGLGLRLIYFSYDVKMKEKGDIPEGYSVSREKKERFSLILESASTNQTSMYLCASSFWGAGTEAFFGQGTRLTVV.

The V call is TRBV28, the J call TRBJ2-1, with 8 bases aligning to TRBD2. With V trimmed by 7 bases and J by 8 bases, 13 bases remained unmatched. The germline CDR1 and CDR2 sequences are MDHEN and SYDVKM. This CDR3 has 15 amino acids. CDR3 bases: TGTGCCAGCACCAATAGCGGGACCTTAGGGTATGAGCAGTTCTTC. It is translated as CASTNSGTLGYEQFF.

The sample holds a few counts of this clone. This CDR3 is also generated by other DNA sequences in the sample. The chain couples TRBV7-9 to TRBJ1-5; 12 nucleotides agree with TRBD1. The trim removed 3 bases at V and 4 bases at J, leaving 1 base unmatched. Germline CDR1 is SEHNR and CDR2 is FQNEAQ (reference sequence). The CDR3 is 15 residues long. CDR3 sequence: CASSLGQGANQPQHF. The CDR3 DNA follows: TGTGCCAGCAGCTTGGGACAGGGGGCGAATCAGCCCCAGCATTTT.

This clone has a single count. CDR3 sequence: CASSSPISGANVLTF. CDR3 bases: TGTGCCAGCAGCTCCCCGATCTCTGGGGCCAACGTCCTGACTTTC. The genes are TRBV7-2 and TRBJ2-6; D is uncertain. The CDR3 contains 15 residues. The germline V gene has CDR1 SGHTA and CDR2 FQGNSA. V was pared by 4 bases and J by 0 bases, with 7 bases between.

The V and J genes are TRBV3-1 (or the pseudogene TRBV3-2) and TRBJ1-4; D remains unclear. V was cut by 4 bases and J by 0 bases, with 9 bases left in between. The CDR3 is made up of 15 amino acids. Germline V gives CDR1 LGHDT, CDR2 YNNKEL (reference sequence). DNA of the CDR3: TGTGCCAGCAGCCTTAACTGGGCAACTAATGAAAAACTGTTTTTT. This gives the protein CASSLNWATNEKLFF.

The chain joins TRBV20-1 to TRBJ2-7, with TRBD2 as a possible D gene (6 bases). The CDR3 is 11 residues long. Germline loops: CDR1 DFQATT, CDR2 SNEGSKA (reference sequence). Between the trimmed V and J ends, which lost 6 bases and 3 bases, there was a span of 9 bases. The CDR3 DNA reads TGCAGTGCCGCGGAGGGCTACGAGCAGTACTTC. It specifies CSAAEGYEQYF.

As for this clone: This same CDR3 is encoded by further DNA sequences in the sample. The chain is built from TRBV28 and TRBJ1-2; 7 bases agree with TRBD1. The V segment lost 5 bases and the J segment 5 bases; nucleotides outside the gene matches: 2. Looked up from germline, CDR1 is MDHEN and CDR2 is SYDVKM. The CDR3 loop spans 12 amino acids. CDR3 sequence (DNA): TGTGCCAGCAGTCTGACAGGGTATGGCTACACCTTC. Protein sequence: CASSLTGYGYTF.

For the CDR3, the DNA is TGTGCCAGCATCTCCCCGGGCCAAGTCGGCGAGCAGTACTTC. This sequence encodes CASISPGQVGEQYF. The rearrangement uses TRBV6-5 and TRBJ2-7, with D uncertain. Germline V gives CDR1 MNHEY, CDR2 SVGAGI. Between the trimmed V and J ends, which lost 7 bases and 6 bases, there was a span of 19 bases. The CDR3 is 14 residues long.

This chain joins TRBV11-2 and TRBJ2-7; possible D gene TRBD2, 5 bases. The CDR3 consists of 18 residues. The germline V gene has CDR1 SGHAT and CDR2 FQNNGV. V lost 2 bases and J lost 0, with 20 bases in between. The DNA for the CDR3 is TGTGCCAGCAGCTTAACGACGTCGGGGTGGAGAAGCTCCTACGAGCAGTACTTC. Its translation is CASSLTTSGWRSSYEQYF.

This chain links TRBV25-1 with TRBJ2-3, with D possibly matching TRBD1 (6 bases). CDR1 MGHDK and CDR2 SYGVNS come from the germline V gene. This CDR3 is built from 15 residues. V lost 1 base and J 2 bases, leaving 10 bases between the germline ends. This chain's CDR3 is CASSESGHLTDTQYF. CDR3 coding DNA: TGTGCCAGCAGTGAATCGGGACACCTCACAGATACGCAGTATTTT.

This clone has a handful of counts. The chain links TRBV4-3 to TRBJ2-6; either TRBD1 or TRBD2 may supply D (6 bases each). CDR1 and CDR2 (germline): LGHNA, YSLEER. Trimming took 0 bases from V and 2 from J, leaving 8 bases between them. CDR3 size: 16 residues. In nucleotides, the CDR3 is TGCGCCAGCAGCCAAGATAGGGGGGCTGGGGCCAACGTCCTGACTTTC. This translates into CASSQDRGAGANVLTF.

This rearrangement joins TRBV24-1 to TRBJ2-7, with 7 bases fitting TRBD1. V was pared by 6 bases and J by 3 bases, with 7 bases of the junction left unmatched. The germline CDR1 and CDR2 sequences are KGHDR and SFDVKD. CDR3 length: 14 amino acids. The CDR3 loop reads CATSLGTDLYEQYF. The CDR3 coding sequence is TGTGCCACCAGTTTGGGGACAGACCTCTACGAGCAGTACTTC.

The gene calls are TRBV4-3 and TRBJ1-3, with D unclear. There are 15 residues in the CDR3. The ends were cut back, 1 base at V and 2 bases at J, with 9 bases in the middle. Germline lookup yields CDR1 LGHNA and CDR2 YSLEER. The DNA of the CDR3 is TGCGCCAGCAGCCAAGGGTTCGGTCCTGGAAACACCATATATTTT. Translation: CASSQGFGPGNTIYF.